This TCR beta chain was retrieved from a study of blood T cell repertoires in COVID-19. The V gene's germline CDR1 is LNHDA and CDR2 SQIVND (reference sequence). The ends lost 5 bases at V and 1 base at J; junction bases unmatched: 5. The CDR3 totals 16 residues. Original handling: Amplification with reference gene primers provided the estimates of nucleated cell counts. This table comes from immunoSEQ multiplex PCR, and its TCRdb copy is limited to in-frame clones, with some not included. V and J calls and clone size come straight from that table; D and trimming were deduced from the DNA. This table has over 90,000 clones, 75% to 95% appearing once.

The sample taken for sequencing was peripheral blood. The chain has TRBV19 and TRBJ2-1; 10 nucleotides line up with TRBD1. This receptor was taken from a man aged 18 to 29 with acute or convalescent COVID-19. The CDR3 nucleotides are TGTGCCAGTAGTGGACGGACAGGGGGATCCTACAATGAGCAGTTCTTC. Translation: CASSGRTGGSYNEQFF.